A single sample is the source of the 14 T cell receptor beta chains below, sequenced in a study of early T cells in non-severe SARS-CoV-2 infection. From the 5' RACE reads, TCRdb called clonotypes with MiXCR, one entry per CDR3 protein. The table records about 30,000 distinct CDR3 sequences, approximately 6% of them present only once. The sequenced material came from whole blood. Receptors originate from an adult who was a healthcare worker with PCR-confirmed SARS-CoV-2 infection or an uninfected control (not recorded which).

This clonotype was recorded at least ten times. The chain has TRBV27 and TRBJ2-7; D is unclear. V was pared by 6 bases and J by 7 bases, with 19 bases between. This CDR3 contains 14 residues. Germline V CDR1 and CDR2: MNHEY, SMNVEV (reference sequence). DNA for the CDR3: TGTGCCAGCAGGTTGAGTGGGGTGGTGGGTGAGCAGTACTTC. Protein product: CASRLSGVVGEQYF.

This clonotype was observed a few times. This rearrangement joins TRBV6-1 to TRBJ2-7, with 8 bases aligning to TRBD1. CDR3 size: 13 residues. In germline, CDR1 is MNHNS, CDR2 SASEGT. V trimming: 8 bases; J trimming: 4 bases; junction bases outside the gene matches: 7. The CDR3 protein is CASSGTGLYEQYF. The CDR3 nucleotides read TGTGCCAGCTCCGGGACAGGCCTGTACGAGCAGTACTTC.

This clonotype appeared many times. The gene calls are TRBV18 and TRBJ1-2; tentative D call: TRBD1 (6 bases). The CDR3 is 14 amino acids. CDR1 is KGHSH and CDR2 is LQKENI in the germline V gene. V gave up 2 bases and J gave up 4 bases, with 11 bases separating them. The CDR3, as DNA: TGTGCCAGCTCACCAGGGGGCTGGGGCTATGGCTACACCTTC. Translated: CASSPGGWGYGYTF. The full variable domain, rest sourced from reference TRBV18 and TRBJ1-2, is NAGVMQNPRHLVRRRGQEARLRCSPMKGHSHVYWYRQLPEEGLKFMVYLQKENIIDESGMPKERFSAEFPKEGPSILRIQQVVRGDSAAYFCASSPGGWGYGYTFGSGTRLTVV.

This clonotype has at least ten counts. The genes are TRBV12-3 or TRBV12-4 and TRBJ2-1; TRBD1 agrees at 7 bases. This CDR3 comprises 18 residues. The J segment lost 0 bases and the V segment lost 1 base, leaving 9 bases of the junction unmatched. CDR3 nucleotide sequence: TGTGCCAGCAGTTTAGAGCGACACAGGGGCAGCTCCTACAATGAGCAGTTCTTC. Translation gives CASSLERHRGSSYNEQFF.

This clonotype was seen many times. The chain joins TRBV12-3 or TRBV12-4 to TRBJ2-7; 8 bases are a match to TRBD1. The CDR3 covers 14 residues. The V and J ends lost 6 bases and 6 bases, in that order; junction bases with no gene match: 10. The CDR3 region has the DNA TGTGCCAGCAGCCGCAGGGGGCTAGGGAGCGAGCAGTACTTC. As protein: CASSRRGLGSEQYF.

This chain uses TRBV11-2 with TRBJ2-7, with D possibly TRBD1 on 6 matching bases. The germline V and J ends were trimmed by 6 bases and 3 bases, with 12 bases remaining between them. Germline V lookup: CDR1 SGHAT, CDR2 FQNNGV. The CDR3 is 13 amino acids. The DNA for the CDR3 is TGTGCCAGCAGTCGCACAGGGATCTACGAGCAGTACTTC. This gives the protein CASSRTGIYEQYF.

The chain employs TRBV3-1 and TRBJ1-2, with D possibly TRBD1 on 6 matching bases. Germline V CDR1 and CDR2: LGHDT, YNNKEL (reference sequence). The CDR3 is 14 residues long. V was trimmed by 4 bases and J by 7 bases, leaving 16 bases between them. The CDR3 DNA sequence: TGTGCCAGCAGCCCTACAGGGTGGTTCCCTGGCTACACCTTC. Protein sequence: CASSPTGWFPGYTF.

The chain couples TRBV6-6 to TRBJ2-3, with TRBD2 matching 9 bases. V lost 5 bases and J lost 2; bases outside the gene matches: 2. The CDR3 is 14 residues long. Germline V gene data show CDR1 as MNHNY and CDR2 as SVGAGI (reference sequence). This CDR3 is CASSPSGATDTQYF. The CDR3 bases are TGTGCCAGCAGTCCTAGCGGGGCCACAGATACGCAGTATTTT.

This clonotype was seen repeatedly, ten times or more. This chain uses TRBV5-1 with TRBJ2-3; D is uncertain. The length of the CDR3 is 14 residues. V was trimmed by 0 bases and J by 9 bases, leaving 14 bases between them. Looked up from germline, CDR1 is SGHRS and CDR2 is YFSETQ. CDR3 bases: TGCGCCAGCAGCTTGGCCGTCGCGTCCATGACGCAGTATTTT. It specifies CASSLAVASMTQYF.

At least ten counts were recorded for this clonotype. The rearrangement links TRBV5-1 to TRBJ2-6; the D is unclear. V lost 7 bases and J lost 4, with 6 bases in between. The CDR3 covers 12 residues. Germline loops: CDR1 SGHRS, CDR2 YFSETQ. The CDR3 DNA reads TGCGCCAGCGCAGCAGGGGCCAACGTCCTGACTTTC. It encodes CASAAGANVLTF.

This sequence joins TRBV2 and TRBJ1-5; no firm D call. V was clipped by 4 bases and J by 2 bases, with 12 bases between them. Germline assignment: CDR1 SNHLY and CDR2 FYNNEI. This CDR3 has 15 amino acids. CDR3 sequence (DNA): TGTGCCAGCAGTGGGGGTAGAGGCGGCAATCAGCCCCAGCATTTT. Protein sequence: CASSGGRGGNQPQHF.

There are many counts of this clonotype. The chain joins TRBV12-3 or TRBV12-4 to TRBJ1-1; no definite D call. Trimming removed 5 bases from V and 5 bases from J, with 18 bases in between. CDR3 length equals 15 residues. Here the CDR3 reads CASSTTLGPATEAFF. CDR3 bases: TGTGCCAGCAGTACTACGTTGGGCCCGGCGACTGAAGCTTTCTTT.

A few counts support this clonotype. J is TRBJ1-1 and V is TRBV29-1; D may be TRBD1 (6 bases). Germline V gene sequence: CDR1 SQVTM, CDR2 ANQGSEA. This CDR3 region has 14 residues. Trimming cost V 5 bases and J 5 bases, with 18 bases left between them. CDR3 sequence: CSVLEEGVGTEAFF. CDR3 DNA: TGCAGCGTTCTCGAGGAGGGGGTTGGGACTGAAGCTTTCTTT.

At least ten counts were recorded for this clonotype. The chain employs TRBV29-1 and TRBJ2-5; D call uncertain. Trimming removed 2 bases from V and 5 bases from J, with 3 bases in between. Per germline, CDR1 SQVTM and CDR2 ANQGSEA. The CDR3 spans 10 residues. The CDR3 DNA sequence: TGCAGCGTTGAATCGGAGACCCAGTACTTC. Translated, it gives CSVESETQYF.